Listed below are T cell receptor beta chains from one sample, sequenced in a study of shared clonotypes between healthy human individuals. This table comes from immunoSEQ multiplex PCR, and its TCRdb copy is limited to in-frame clones, with some not included. The sample consists of approximately 1,500,000 clones, 95% to 99% of them appearing once. Sequences were obtained from naive CD4+ T cells sorted from blood. The receptors come from a man aged 25-45 years in good health. Both conserved end residues are part of each CDR3. D genes are given only for firm matches. Rows give clone size only sometimes, using once, few, many, or a class for an expanded clone.

v_gene,d_gene,j_gene,abundance,CDR3nt,CDR3aa
TRBV5-1,.,TRBJ2-1,.,TGCGCCAGCAGCTCCCCAGCGAGCAGACTAAATCTTCTTTACTCCTACAATGAGCAGTTCTTC,CASSSPASRLNLLYSYNEQFF
TRBV6-1,TRBD2,TRBJ2-3,.,TGTGCCAGCAGTGTCGGGACTAGAAGTGCTGATACGCAGTATTTT,CASSVGTRSADTQYF
TRBV5-8,.,TRBJ2-7,.,TGTGCCAGCAGCTTGGCCGTTGGAGGGGACCACGAGCAGTACTTC,CASSLAVGGDHEQYF
TRBV7-9,TRBD2,TRBJ2-1,.,TGTGCCAGCACTGCACTAGCGGGGTACAATGAGCAGTTCTTC,CASTALAGYNEQFF
TRBV7-3,.,TRBJ2-1,.,TGTGCCAGCAGCTTAATATGGGATGAGCAGTTCTTC,CASSLIWDEQFF
TRBV21-1,.,TRBJ2-1,.,TGTGCCAGCAGGCGTAGCGGGAGGAACTACAATGAGCAGTTCTTC,CASRRSGRNYNEQFF
TRBV18,.,TRBJ2-3,few,TGTGCCAGCTCACCGGGGGATACGCAGTATTTT,CASSPGDTQYF
TRBV5-8,.,TRBJ1-2,.,TGTGCCAGCTACTCAGGGGCTGGCTACACCTTC,CASYSGAGYTF
TRBV5-4,.,TRBJ2-2,.,TGTGCCAGCAGCTTGGGACAGGCGGAGCTGTTTTTT,CASSLGQAELFF
TRBV19,TRBD2,TRBJ2-3,.,TGTGCCAGTAGTACAGCGGGAAGGGGCACAGATACGCAGTATTTT,CASSTAGRGTDTQYF
TRBV7-2,.,TRBJ2-7,.,TGTGCCAGCAGCCCGCGACTTAGCCCAAATGGGTACTACGAGCAGTACTTC,CASSPRLSPNGYYEQYF
TRBV4-1,TRBD2,TRBJ2-1,.,TGCGCCAGCAGCCTCGCTAGCGGGAGGATCGATGAGCAGTTCTTC,CASSLASGRIDEQFF
TRBV5-4,.,TRBJ2-7,.,TGTGCCAGCAGTTCCGGGACGGAGGCCTGGGGGAGAACCTACGAGCAGTACTTC,CASSSGTEAWGRTYEQYF
TRBV20-1,.,TRBJ1-1,.,TGCAGTGCCCGGCTGACCACTGAAGCTTTCTTT,CSARLTTEAFF
TRBV28,TRBD2,TRBJ2-7,once,TGTGCCAGCAGTCCGCGACTAGCGGTTAACTACGAGCAGTACTTC,CASSPRLAVNYEQYF
TRBV28,.,TRBJ1-3,.,TGTGCCACTAGTCTAGGAAACACCATATATTTT,CATSLGNTIYF
TRBV28,.,TRBJ2-7,.,TGTGCCAGCACCACTCCTCGCAGGGGGGCTACAGAGCAGTACTTC,CASTTPRRGATEQYF
TRBV5-8,TRBD1,TRBJ1-5,.,TGTGCCAGCAGCTTAGGGGACAGGGTTGGTCAGCCCCAGCATTTT,CASSLGDRVGQPQHF
TRBV28,.,TRBJ1-2,.,TGTGCCAGCACTCGTCCCAGCTCCTATGGCTACACCTTC,CASTRPSSYGYTF
TRBV21-1,.,TRBJ2-1,.,TGTGCCAGCAGCAAAGCGGGGAGCCGGGCGGGAGAGGTAGGTGAGCAGTTCTTC,CASSKAGSRAGEVGEQFF
TRBV2,.,TRBJ1-5,.,TGTGCCAGCAGCCCAGACACGAGCAATCAGCCCCAGCATTTT,CASSPDTSNQPQHF
TRBV19,.,TRBJ2-5,.,TGTGCCAGTAGTATAGGTGAGGGCAAGACCCAGTACTTC,CASSIGEGKTQYF
TRBV11-2,TRBD1,TRBJ2-7,once,TGTGCCAGCAGCTCCCGACAGGGGGCCAAACTAACCTACGAGCAGTACTTC,CASSSRQGAKLTYEQYF
TRBV19,.,TRBJ1-5,once,TGTGCCAGTAGTATAGGCTCAGGGGTAGGCCAGCCCCAGCATTTT,CASSIGSGVGQPQHF
TRBV6-5,.,TRBJ2-7,.,TGTGCCAGCACCTTACGAGGGGGAGGTGCCGAGCAGTACTTC,CASTLRGGGAEQYF
TRBV11-2,.,TRBJ2-2,.,TGTGCCAGCAGCTTATTAAGCACCGGGGAGCTGTTTTTT,CASSLLSTGELFF
TRBV7-9,.,TRBJ2-7,.,TGTGCCAGCACCCGAGGGGTAGCGCACGAGCAGTACTTC,CASTRGVAHEQYF
TRBV6-1,.,TRBJ2-5,.,TGTGCCAGCAGTGAAGGACAACAGAAAGAGACCCAGTACTTC,CASSEGQQKETQYF
TRBV5-6,TRBD1,TRBJ2-7,.,TGTGCCAGTGGGTCCCGCCGGGACAGAATCTACGAGCAGTACTTC,CASGSRRDRIYEQYF
TRBV5-1,.,TRBJ1-1,.,TGCGCCAGCAGCTTGAATGGGGACACTGAAGCTTTCTTT,CASSLNGDTEAFF
TRBV30,TRBD2,TRBJ2-7,.,TGTGCCTGGAGCCCGGGGGGCGAGCAGTACTTC,CAWSPGGEQYF
TRBV6-6,TRBD1,TRBJ2-1,.,TGTGCCAGCAGTAAGACAGGGGACGGGTACAATGAGCAGTTCTTC,CASSKTGDGYNEQFF
TRBV10-3,.,TRBJ1-5,.,TGTGCCATCAGTGAAAGTGGACAGAGCAATCAGCCCCAGCATTTT,CAISESGQSNQPQHF
TRBV18,TRBD2,TRBJ2-7,.,TGTGCCAGCTCACCCTTAGCGGGACGGGGGGCCTACGAGCAGTACTTC,CASSPLAGRGAYEQYF
TRBV20-1,.,TRBJ2-3,.,TGCAGTGCAATTGACTTTGGCGTTTTT,CSAIDFGVF
TRBV4-3,TRBD1,TRBJ2-3,.,TGCGCCAGCAGCCGGGACAGACCAGATACGCAGTATTTT,CASSRDRPDTQYF
TRBV5-1,TRBD2,TRBJ2-2,once,TGCGCCAGCAGCTTGGCCGGACTAGCGGGAGGAGTTTCGAACACCGGGGAGCTGTTTTTT,CASSLAGLAGGVSNTGELFF
TRBV5-4,.,TRBJ2-5,.,TGTGCCAGCAGCTTGGTCGGCCGATCCGGTTTAGAGACCCAGTACTTC,CASSLVGRSGLETQYF
TRBV29-1,.,TRBJ2-7,.,TGCAGCGTTGCAGGCAGGCAGTCCTACGAGCAGTACTTC,CSVAGRQSYEQYF
TRBV11-3,TRBD1,TRBJ2-2,.,TGTGCCAGCAGCTACGGGACAGGGGCCGCAGGGAGGGACACCGGGGAGCTGTTTTTT,CASSYGTGAAGRDTGELFF
TRBV27,.,TRBJ1-1,.,TGTGCCAGCAGTTTAGGGGGGCTTAACACTGAAGCTTTCTTT,CASSLGGLNTEAFF
TRBV28,.,TRBJ2-5,.,TGTGCCAGCAGTGACCTCCAGGAGACCCAGTACTTC,CASSDLQETQYF
TRBV6-1,.,TRBJ2-3,.,TGTGCCAGCAGACGGTCGAATACGCAGTATTTT,CASRRSNTQYF
TRBV6-1,.,TRBJ1-2,.,TGTGCCAGCAGTGAAGCTAATACTCGGGGCTATGGCTACACCTTC,CASSEANTRGYGYTF
TRBV5-1,TRBD1,TRBJ1-2,few,TGCGCCAGCAGCTCGGGAGGGGACAGGAACTATGGCTACACCTTC,CASSSGGDRNYGYTF
TRBV11-2,.,TRBJ1-2,once,TGTGCCAGCAGCTTGGGGTTCGATGGCTACACCTTC,CASSLGFDGYTF
TRBV29-1,.,TRBJ2-7,once,TGCAGCGTTTATGGGGGTGGCTACGAGCAGTACTTC,CSVYGGGYEQYF
TRBV11-3,TRBD1,TRBJ2-3,once,TGTGCCAGCAGCTTAGGACAGGGGGCAGGAGATACGCAGTATTTT,CASSLGQGAGDTQYF
TRBV29-1,TRBD2,TRBJ2-7,once,TGCAGCGTGGAGACTAGCGGAACCTACGAGCAGTACTTC,CSVETSGTYEQYF
TRBV7-9,TRBD2,TRBJ2-2,.,TGTGCCAGCAGCGATAGCGGGAGAGGTGTCGGGGAGCTGTTTTTT,CASSDSGRGVGELFF
TRBV11-3,.,TRBJ1-2,.,TGTGCCAGCAGGTTACGGTCACAGGTGGCAGGTGGCTACACCTTC,CASRLRSQVAGGYTF
TRBV7-2,TRBD1,TRBJ2-7,.,TGTGCCAGCAGTATTCGGACAGGGGGCGGCGAGCAGTACTTC,CASSIRTGGGEQYF
TRBV6-5,.,TRBJ2-1,.,TGTGCCAGCAGTTACGGCAGGGCGAATGAGCAGTTCTTC,CASSYGRANEQFF